This T cell receptor (beta chain) was captured in a study of blood T cells in healthy people across ages. Each individual donor underwent a draw of ten milliliters of peripheral blood. The authors ran a second PCR of about 6 to 11 cycles using a sample-barcoded 5' primer and a J-beta primer mix. Via MiXCR, TCRdb re-called the 5' RACE reads, giving one row per CDR3 protein. This sample has around 780,000 distinct CDR3 sequences; roughly 24% occur once, and the top ten carry 3%. Study-wide findings and caveats: Donors of long life had a larger count of naive CD4+ cells and greater diversity than aged donors.

V lost 4 bases and J lost 1, with 5 bases in between. The CDR3 is made up of 13 amino acids. From germline, CDR1 is WSHSY and CDR2 SAAADI. This clonotype was observed a handful of times. No antigen is known for it. These records were also assigned to another study, of T cells of mothers and their children. That source adds: Using around 1.5 ug per 15 ul, all extracted RNA underwent cDNA synthesis.

The chain uses TRBV10-2 and TRBJ2-4; D ambiguous. Sequences were obtained from blood. The clonotype comes from a boy between 10 and 17 years old in good health. This CDR3 is CASSGSAKNIQYF. DNA of the CDR3: TGCGCCAGCAGTGGGTCCGCCAAAAACATTCAGTACTTC.